Each of the 9 T cell receptor beta chains below was sequenced from the same sample in a study of T cells in localized non-small cell lung cancer. Repertoires were generated with immunoSEQ multiplex PCR, while TCRdb's copy carries only in-frame clones and drops some. The sample lists around 90,000 clones, around 80% occurring once. This material consisted of PBMCs, taken before any cancer treatment. Source of these receptors: a man between 35 and 75 years old with stage II squamous cell lung carcinoma.

A single count supports this clone. V gene TRBV5-6 combines with J gene TRBJ2-7, with a tentative D call TRBD2 (6 bases). V lost 3 bases to trimming and J lost 6 bases, with 16 bases between them. The germline V gene has CDR1 SGHDT and CDR2 YYEEEE. The CDR3 covers 14 residues. Written as DNA, the CDR3 is TGTGCCAGCAGCTCGGGACTCGGGCCGCGCGAGCAGTACTTC. This gives the protein CASSSGLGPREQYF.

DNA for the CDR3: TGCGCCAGCAGCTTGGCCGAGGATTGGAATGAAAAACTGTTTTTT. Translated, it gives CASSLAEDWNEKLFF. The genes are TRBV5-1 and TRBJ1-4, with unresolved D. The CDR3 is 15 amino acids. V lost 0 bases to trimming and J lost 5 bases, with 11 bases between them. CDR1 is SGHRS and CDR2 is YFSETQ in the germline V gene.

The gene calls are TRBV7-3 and TRBJ2-1; TRBD2 matches at 12 bases. Trimming at V came to 5 bases and at J to 4 bases, leaving 6 bases not matched to a gene. This CDR3 contains 16 residues. CDR1 is SGHTA and CDR2 is FQGTGA in the germline V gene. As DNA, the CDR3 is TGTGCCAGCAGCACCCCTAGCGGGAGGGTATACAATGAGCAGTTCTTC. Protein: CASSTPSGRVYNEQFF. The full variable domain, completed using reference TRBV7-3 and TRBJ2-1, is GAGVSQTPSNKVTEKGKYVELRCDPISGHTALYWYRQSLGQGPEFLIYFQGTGAADDSGLPNDRFFAVRPEGSVSTLKIQRTERGDSAVYLCASSTPSGRVYNEQFFGPGTRLTVL.

V gene TRBV5-4 combines with J gene TRBJ2-2; 10 bases line up with TRBD1. The CDR3 contains 15 residues. The V and J ends lost 4 bases and 7 bases, in that order; junction bases with no gene match: 7. Germline loops: CDR1 SGHNT, CDR2 YYREEE (reference sequence). The CDR3 loop is CASSGGQGKIGELFF. The CDR3 coding sequence is TGTGCCAGCAGCGGGGGACAGGGGAAGATCGGGGAGCTGTTTTTT.

This clone was detected once. The rearrangement joins TRBV14 to TRBJ1-5; D is undetermined. Germline V gene data show CDR1 as SGHDN and CDR2 as FVKESK. The CDR3 extends over 14 amino acids. Trimming pared 4 bases from V and 7 bases from J, leaving 14 bases between. The CDR3 spells CASSLWGGSQPQHF. CDR3 DNA sequence: TGTGCCAGCAGCCTTTGGGGTGGTAGCCAGCCCCAGCATTTT.

V usage is TRBV7-2 and J usage is TRBJ2-1, with 11 bases lining up with TRBD2. V was pared by 1 base and J by 9 bases, with 8 bases of the junction left unmatched. The CDR3 extends over 16 amino acids. Germline V gene lookup returns CDR1 SGHTA and CDR2 FQGNSA. CDR3 sequence: CASSLVASGGYAEQFF. The CDR3 DNA reads as TGTGCCAGCAGCTTAGTGGCTAGCGGGGGGTATGCTGAGCAGTTCTTC.

This clone was counted once. The chain is built from TRBV18 and TRBJ2-1; a weak D match, TRBD2 (6 bases). CDR1 KGHSH and CDR2 LQKENI come from the germline V gene. The V end lost 4 bases, the J end lost 6 bases, and 16 bases lay between the germline ends. The CDR3 covers 15 residues. The DNA for the CDR3 is TGTGCCAGCTCACACCGGGACTGGATCAGCAATGAGCAGTTCTTC. Its translation: CASSHRDWISNEQFF.

This clone was seen only a few times. The chain couples TRBV5-1 to TRBJ2-2, with D uncertain. There are 14 residues in the CDR3. Germline CDR1 SGHRS, CDR2 YFSETQ. Trimming stripped 1 base from V and 8 bases from J, with 12 bases between. The CDR3 reads CASSLNRGRGELFF. The CDR3 coding sequence is TGCGCCAGCAGCTTGAACCGTGGTAGGGGGGAGCTGTTTTTT.

The chain is built from TRBV2 and TRBJ1-1; tentatively, D is TRBD1 (5 bases). The germline gives CDR1 SNHLY, CDR2 FYNNEI. The CDR3 length is 16 residues. V lost 6 bases, J lost 6 bases, and 23 bases lay in between. The CDR3 protein is CASRGTGPVSLAEAFF. In DNA, the CDR3 is TGTGCCAGCAGGGGGACCGGACCGGTTTCGTTGGCTGAAGCTTTCTTT.